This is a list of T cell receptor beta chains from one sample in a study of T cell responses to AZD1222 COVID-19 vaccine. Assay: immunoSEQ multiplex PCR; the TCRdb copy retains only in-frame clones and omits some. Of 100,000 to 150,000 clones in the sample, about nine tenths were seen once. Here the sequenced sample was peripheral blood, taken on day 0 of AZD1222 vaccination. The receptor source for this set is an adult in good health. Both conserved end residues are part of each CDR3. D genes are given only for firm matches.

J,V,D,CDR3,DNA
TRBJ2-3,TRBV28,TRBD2,CASSWKATSGRSRSTDTQYF,TGTGCCAGCAGTTGGAAGGCTACTAGCGGGAGGTCGCGGAGCACAGATACGCAGTATTTT
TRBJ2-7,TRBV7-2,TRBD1,CASSLGTGPYEQYF,TGTGCCAGCAGCCTTGGGACAGGGCCCTACGAGCAGTACTTC
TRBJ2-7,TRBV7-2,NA,CASSLYYEQYF,TGTGCCAGCAGCTTATATTACGAGCAGTACTTC
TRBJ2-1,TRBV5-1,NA,CASSPSGGQYEQFF,TGCGCCAGCAGCCCGAGCGGGGGACAGTATGAGCAGTTCTTC
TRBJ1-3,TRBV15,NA,CATSRDTQNTIYF,TGTGCCACCAGCAGAGATACGCAAAACACCATATATTTT
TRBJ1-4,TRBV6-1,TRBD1,CASSENGQESEKLFF,TGTGCCAGCAGTGAAAATGGACAGGAATCCGAAAAACTGTTTTTT
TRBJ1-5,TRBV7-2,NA,CASSLETEQPQHF,TGTGCCAGCAGTTTAGAAACAGAACAGCCCCAGCATTTT
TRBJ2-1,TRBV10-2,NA,CASVGGTPEQFF,TGCGCCAGCGTAGGGGGGACCCCCGAGCAGTTCTTC
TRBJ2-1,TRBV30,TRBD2,CAYTSGSFNEQFF,TGTGCCTACACTAGCGGGAGTTTCAATGAGCAGTTCTTC
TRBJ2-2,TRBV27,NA,CASSLTGGELFF,TGTGCCAGCAGTTTAACGGGGGGGGAGCTGTTTTTT
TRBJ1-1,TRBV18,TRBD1,CASSPPDRGREAFF,TGTGCCAGCTCACCACCGGACAGGGGGCGAGAGGCTTTCTTT
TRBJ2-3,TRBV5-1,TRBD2,CASSLTSGTTQTQYF,TGCGCCAGCAGCCTGACTAGCGGGACTACGCAAACGCAGTATTTT
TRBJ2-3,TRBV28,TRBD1,CASSLRGTGTDTQYF,TGTGCCAGCAGTTTGAGGGGGACAGGAACAGATACGCAGTATTTT
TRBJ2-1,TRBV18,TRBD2,CASSPPGLAGLNEQFF,TGTGCCAGCTCACCACCGGGACTAGCGGGCCTCAATGAGCAGTTCTTC